This T cell receptor beta chain was identified in a study of T-cell reconstitution after alpha-beta-depleted transplantation in children. The table lists this clonotype with many counts. Its matching antigen is unknown. Trimming removed 2 bases from V and 8 bases from J, with 6 bases in between. The CDR3 extends over 12 amino acids. Study findings and constraints: Among T cells one year after transplant, newly produced cells accounted for most counts and diversity. Expanded graft clones, several hundred of them, were reportedly the source of alpha-beta T cells about two months after transplant.

The library targeted TCRbeta and was prepared with unique molecular identifiers. Each CDR3 protein is one row after TCRdb ran MiXCR on the PCR reads. The sample contains some 50,000 distinct CDR3 sequences, about a tenth of which appear only once. This chain links TRBV12-3 or TRBV12-4 with TRBJ2-2; D remains ambiguous. Source: PBMCs, mostly from graft donor cells, taken 60 days after TCRalphabeta/CD19-depleted stem cell transplant. This TCR derives from a male patient aged 2-9 years who had a stem cell transplant for chronic granulomatous disease, so the T cells may come from the graft donor. The CDR3 DNA reads as TGTGCCAGCAGTTTAACTACGGGGGAGCTGTTTTTT. Translation: CASSLTTGELFF.